This T cell receptor beta chain was observed in a study of regulatory dendritic cells for organ transplantation. The wider study: Monocytes received vitamin D3 on days 0 and 4, IL-10 on day 4. LPS was added to dendritic cell cultures on day 6.

Some clones are missing from TCRdb's copy, which holds only in-frame ones; the method was immunoSEQ multiplex PCR. The table shows 20,000 or so clones, with about 85% occurring only once. Between the trimmed V and J ends, which lost 9 bases and 0 bases, there was a span of 17 bases. The length of the CDR3 is 15 residues. Germline V gives CDR1 MNHEY, CDR2 SVGAGI. Concerning this clone itself: Its antigen remains unidentified.

CFSE-labeled sorted T cells met regulatory or mature dendritic cells for over 4 days. V gene TRBV6-5 combines with J gene TRBJ1-1; D unclear. The sequencing input was naive CD4+ T cells from blood cultured with dendritic cells. Subset in this sample: CD45RA+ naive T cells. This receptor was identified in a human donor in good health. The CDR3 region has the DNA TGTGCCAGTACGGTACGGGTTGGGCTGAACACTGAAGCTTTCTTT. This gives the protein CASTVRVGLNTEAFF.